This T cell receptor beta chain was found in a study of shared clonotypes between healthy human individuals. Study-wide background: Contributing individuals were two females and a few males aged 18 to 49.

From CD4+ cells came CD45RA+ naive and CD45RA-negative memory subsets. Germline CDR1 reads KGHSH; CDR2 reads LQKENI. The V gene lost 0 bases and the J gene lost 3 bases, with 15 bases spanning the gap. This CDR3 region has 16 residues. Sequencing used immunoSEQ multiplex PCR; TCRdb keeps in-frame clones, though not all of them. The sample lists around 720,000 clones, more than 70% occurring once. The chain joins TRBV18 to TRBJ2-7, with D possibly matching TRBD1 (5 bases). This TCR was recovered from a woman aged 30 to 39 in good health. The specimen sequenced was memory CD4+ T cells sorted from blood. Subset in this sample: CD45RA-negative fraction. The CDR3 region is CASSPPPPAGLYEQYF. The CDR3, as DNA: TGTGCCAGCTCACCACCGCCCCCCGCAGGGCTCTACGAGCAGTACTTC.